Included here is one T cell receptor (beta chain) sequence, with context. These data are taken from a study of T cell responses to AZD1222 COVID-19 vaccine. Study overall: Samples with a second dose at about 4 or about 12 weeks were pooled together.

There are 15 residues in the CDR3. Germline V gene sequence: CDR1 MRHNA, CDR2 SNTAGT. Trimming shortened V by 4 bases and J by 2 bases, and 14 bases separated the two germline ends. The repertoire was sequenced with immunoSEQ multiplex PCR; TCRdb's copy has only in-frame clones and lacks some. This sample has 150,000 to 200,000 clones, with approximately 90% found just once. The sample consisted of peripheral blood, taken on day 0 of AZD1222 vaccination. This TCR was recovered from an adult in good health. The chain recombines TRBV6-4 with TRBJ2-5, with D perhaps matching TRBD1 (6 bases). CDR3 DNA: TGTGCCAGCAGTGCCGGCCGGACAGCACAAGAGACCCAGTACTTC. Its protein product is CASSAGRTAQETQYF.